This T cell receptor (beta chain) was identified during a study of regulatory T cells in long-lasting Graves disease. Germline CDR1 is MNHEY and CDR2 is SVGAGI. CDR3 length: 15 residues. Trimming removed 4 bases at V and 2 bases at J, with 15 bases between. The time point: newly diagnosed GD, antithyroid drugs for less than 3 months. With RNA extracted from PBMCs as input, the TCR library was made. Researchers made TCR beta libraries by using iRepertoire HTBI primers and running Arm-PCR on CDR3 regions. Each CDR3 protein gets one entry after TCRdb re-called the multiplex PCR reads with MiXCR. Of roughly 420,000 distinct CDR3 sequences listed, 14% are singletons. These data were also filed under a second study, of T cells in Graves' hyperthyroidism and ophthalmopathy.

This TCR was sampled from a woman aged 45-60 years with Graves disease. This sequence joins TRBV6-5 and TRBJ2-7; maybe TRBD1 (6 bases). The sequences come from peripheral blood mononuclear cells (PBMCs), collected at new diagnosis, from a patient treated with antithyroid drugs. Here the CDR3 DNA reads TGTGCCAGCAGTTTGGGGGCAGGGTCGGCCTACGAGCAGTACTTC. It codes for CASSLGAGSAYEQYF.